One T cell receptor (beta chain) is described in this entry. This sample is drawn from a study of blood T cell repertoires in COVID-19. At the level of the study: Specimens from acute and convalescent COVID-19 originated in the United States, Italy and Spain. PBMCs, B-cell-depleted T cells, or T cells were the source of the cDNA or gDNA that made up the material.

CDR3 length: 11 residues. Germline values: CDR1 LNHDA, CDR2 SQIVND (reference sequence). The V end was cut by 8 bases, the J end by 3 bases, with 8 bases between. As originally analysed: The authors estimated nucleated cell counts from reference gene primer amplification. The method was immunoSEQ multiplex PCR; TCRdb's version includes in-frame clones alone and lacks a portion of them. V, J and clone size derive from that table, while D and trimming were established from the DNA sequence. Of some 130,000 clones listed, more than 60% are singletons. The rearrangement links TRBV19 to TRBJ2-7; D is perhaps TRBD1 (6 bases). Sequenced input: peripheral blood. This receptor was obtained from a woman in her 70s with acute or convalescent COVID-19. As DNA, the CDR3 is TGTGCCAGTGGGACATTCTACGAGCAGTACTTC. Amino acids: CASGTFYEQYF.